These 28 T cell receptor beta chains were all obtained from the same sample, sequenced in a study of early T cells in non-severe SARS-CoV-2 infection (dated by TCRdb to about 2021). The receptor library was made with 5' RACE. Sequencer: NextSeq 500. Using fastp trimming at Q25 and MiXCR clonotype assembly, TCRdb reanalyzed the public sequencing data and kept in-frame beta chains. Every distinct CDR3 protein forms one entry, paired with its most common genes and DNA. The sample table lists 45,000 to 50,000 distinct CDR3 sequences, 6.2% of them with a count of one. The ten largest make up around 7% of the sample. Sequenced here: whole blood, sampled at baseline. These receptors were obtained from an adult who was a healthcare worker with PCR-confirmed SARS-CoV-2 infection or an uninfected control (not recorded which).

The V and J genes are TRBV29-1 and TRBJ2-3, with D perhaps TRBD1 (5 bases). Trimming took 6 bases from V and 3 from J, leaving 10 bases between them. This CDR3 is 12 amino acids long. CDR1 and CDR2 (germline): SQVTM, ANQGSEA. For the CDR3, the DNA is TGCAGCGTCTTAGGGGATACAGATACGCAGTATTTT. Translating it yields CSVLGDTDTQYF.

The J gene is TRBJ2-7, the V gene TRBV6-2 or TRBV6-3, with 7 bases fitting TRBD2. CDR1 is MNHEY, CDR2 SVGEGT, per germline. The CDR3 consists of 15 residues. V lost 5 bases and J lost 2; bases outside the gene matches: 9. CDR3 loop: CASSRGGQGTYEQYF. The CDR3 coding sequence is TGTGCCAGCAGTCGGGGAGGGCAGGGAACCTACGAGCAGTACTTC.

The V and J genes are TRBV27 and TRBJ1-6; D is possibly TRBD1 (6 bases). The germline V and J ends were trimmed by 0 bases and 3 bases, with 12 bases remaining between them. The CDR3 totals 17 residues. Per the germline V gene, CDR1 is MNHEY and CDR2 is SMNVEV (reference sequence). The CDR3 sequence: CASSLSRGEGYNSPLHF. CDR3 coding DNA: TGTGCCAGCAGTTTATCGAGGGGGGAGGGCTATAATTCACCCCTCCACTTT.

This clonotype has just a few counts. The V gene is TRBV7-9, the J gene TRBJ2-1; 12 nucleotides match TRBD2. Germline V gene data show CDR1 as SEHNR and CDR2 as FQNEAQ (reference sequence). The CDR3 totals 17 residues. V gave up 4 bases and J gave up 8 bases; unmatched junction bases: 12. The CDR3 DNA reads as TGTGCCAGCAGCTATACACCGCTAGCGGGAGGGCCTCATGAGCAGTTCTTC. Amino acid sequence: CASSYTPLAGGPHEQFF.

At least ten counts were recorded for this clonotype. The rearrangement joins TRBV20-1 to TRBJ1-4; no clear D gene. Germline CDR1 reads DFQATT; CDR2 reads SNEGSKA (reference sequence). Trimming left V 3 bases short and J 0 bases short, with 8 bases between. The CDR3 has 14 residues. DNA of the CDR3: TGCAGTGCTAGTTCCAGAGCAACTAATGAAAAACTGTTTTTT. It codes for CSASSRATNEKLFF.

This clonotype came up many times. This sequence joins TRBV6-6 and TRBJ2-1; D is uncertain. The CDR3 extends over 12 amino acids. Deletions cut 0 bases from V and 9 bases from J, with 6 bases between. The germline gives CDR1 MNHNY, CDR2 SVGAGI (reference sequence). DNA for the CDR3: TGTGCCAGCAGTTACTCCTTTACTGAGCAGTTCTTC. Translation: CASSYSFTEQFF.

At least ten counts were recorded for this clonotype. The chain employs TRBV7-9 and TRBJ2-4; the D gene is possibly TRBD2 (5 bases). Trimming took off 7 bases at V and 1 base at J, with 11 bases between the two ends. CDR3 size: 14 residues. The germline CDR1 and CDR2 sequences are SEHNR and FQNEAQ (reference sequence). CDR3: CASTAGDAKNIQYF. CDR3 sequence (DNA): TGTGCCAGCACCGCCGGGGATGCCAAAAACATTCAGTACTTC. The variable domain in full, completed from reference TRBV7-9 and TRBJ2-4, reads DTGVSQNPRHKITKRGQNVTFRCDPISEHNRLYWYRQTLGQGPEFLTYFQNEAQLEKSRLLSDRFSAERPKGSFSTLEIQRTEQGDSAMYLCASTAGDAKNIQYFGAGTRLSVL.

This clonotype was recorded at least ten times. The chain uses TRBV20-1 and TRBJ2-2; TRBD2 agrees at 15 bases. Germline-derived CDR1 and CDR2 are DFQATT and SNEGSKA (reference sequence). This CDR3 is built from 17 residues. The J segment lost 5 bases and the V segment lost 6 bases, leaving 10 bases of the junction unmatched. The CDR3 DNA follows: TGCAGTGCGTCGGGGACTAGCGGGGGGATTAGGACCGGGGAGCTGTTTTTT. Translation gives CSASGTSGGIRTGELFF.

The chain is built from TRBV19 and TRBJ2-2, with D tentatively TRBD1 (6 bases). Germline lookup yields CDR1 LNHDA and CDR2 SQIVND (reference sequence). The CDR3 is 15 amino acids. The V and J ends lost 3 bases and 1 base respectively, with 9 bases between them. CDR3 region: CASSIRGENTGELFF. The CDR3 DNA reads TGTGCCAGTAGTATCAGGGGTGAGAACACCGGGGAGCTGTTTTTT.

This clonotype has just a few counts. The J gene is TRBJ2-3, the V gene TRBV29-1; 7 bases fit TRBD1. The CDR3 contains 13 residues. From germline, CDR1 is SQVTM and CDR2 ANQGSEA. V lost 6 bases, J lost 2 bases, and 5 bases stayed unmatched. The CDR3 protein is CSVETGTTDTQYF. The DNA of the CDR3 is TGCAGCGTGGAGACAGGGACCACAGATACGCAGTATTTT.

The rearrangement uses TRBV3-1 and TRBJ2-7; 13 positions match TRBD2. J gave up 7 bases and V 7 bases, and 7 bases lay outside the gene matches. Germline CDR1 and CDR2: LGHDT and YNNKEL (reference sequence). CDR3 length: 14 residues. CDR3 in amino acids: CASTWTSGGGEQYF. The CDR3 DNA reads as TGTGCCAGCACCTGGACTAGCGGGGGCGGGGAGCAGTACTTC.

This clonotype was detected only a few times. CDR3 DNA: TGTGCCAGCAGCATGGGACAGAACACCGGGGAGCTGTTTTTT. Translation: CASSMGQNTGELFF. The V and J genes are TRBV11-3 and TRBJ2-2; weak D call: TRBD1 (6 bases). The V end was cut by 5 bases, the J end by 1 base, with 8 bases between. The CDR3 extends over 14 amino acids. The germline V gene encodes CDR1 SGHNT and CDR2 YENEEA. The complete variable domain, with remaining parts taken from reference TRBV11-3 and TRBJ2-2, reads EAGVVQSPRYKIIEKKQPVAFWCNPISGHNTLYWYLQNLGQGPELLIRYENEEAVDDSQLPKDRFSAERLKGVDSTLKIQPAELGDSAVYLCASSMGQNTGELFFGEGSRLTVL.

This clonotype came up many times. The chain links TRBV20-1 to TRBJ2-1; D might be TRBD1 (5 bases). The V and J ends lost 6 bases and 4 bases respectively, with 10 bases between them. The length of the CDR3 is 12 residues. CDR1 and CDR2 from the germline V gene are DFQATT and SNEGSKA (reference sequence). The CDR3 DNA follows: TGCAGTGCAGGGGCCTTTTACAATGAGCAGTTCTTC. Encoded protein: CSAGAFYNEQFF.

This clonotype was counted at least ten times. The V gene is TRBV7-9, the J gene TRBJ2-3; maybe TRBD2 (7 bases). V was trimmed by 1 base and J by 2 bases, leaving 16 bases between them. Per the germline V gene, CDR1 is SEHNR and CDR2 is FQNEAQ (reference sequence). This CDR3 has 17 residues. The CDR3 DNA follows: TGTGCCAGCAGCTTAGATCGGGGGGCCCTCCTCACAGATACGCAGTATTTT. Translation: CASSLDRGALLTDTQYF.

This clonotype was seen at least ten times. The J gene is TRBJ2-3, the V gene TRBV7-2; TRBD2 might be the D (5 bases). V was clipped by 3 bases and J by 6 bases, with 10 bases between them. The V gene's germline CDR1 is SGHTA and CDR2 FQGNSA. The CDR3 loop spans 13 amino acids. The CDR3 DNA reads TGTGCCAGCAGCTTTCGGACGGGGGATACGCAGTATTTT. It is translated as CASSFRTGDTQYF.

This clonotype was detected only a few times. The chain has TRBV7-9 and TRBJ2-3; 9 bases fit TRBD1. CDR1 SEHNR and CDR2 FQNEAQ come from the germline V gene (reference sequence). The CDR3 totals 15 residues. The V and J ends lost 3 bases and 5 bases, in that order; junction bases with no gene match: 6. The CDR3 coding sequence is TGTGCCAGCAGCTTCGGTGGACAGGGGAAAGATACGCAGTATTTT. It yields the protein CASSFGGQGKDTQYF.

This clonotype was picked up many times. DNA of the CDR3: TGTGCCAGCAGTGGGCCCAACAGGGCCTACGAGCAGTACTTC. Translating gives CASSGPNRAYEQYF. The chain uses TRBV25-1 and TRBJ2-7; possibly TRBD1 for D (6 bases). CDR1 and CDR2 from the germline V gene are MGHDK and SYGVNS. The CDR3 extends over 14 amino acids. V was clipped by 4 bases and J by 2 bases, with 12 bases between them.

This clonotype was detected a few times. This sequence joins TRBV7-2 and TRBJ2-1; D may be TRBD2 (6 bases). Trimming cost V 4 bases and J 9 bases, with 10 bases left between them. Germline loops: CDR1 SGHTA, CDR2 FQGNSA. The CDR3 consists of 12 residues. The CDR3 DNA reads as TGTGCCAGCAGCTCCCGCGGGACTGAGCAGTTCTTC. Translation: CASSSRGTEQFF.

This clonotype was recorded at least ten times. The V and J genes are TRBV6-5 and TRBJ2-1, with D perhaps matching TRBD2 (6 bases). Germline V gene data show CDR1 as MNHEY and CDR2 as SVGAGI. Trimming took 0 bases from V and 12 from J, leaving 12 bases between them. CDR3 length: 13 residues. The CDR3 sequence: CASSYSPLGGQFF. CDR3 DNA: TGTGCCAGCAGTTACTCGCCCTTGGGGGGGCAGTTCTTC.

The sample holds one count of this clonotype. CDR3 DNA: TGTGCCACCAGTGATTCCCGGACAGAGCAGTACTTC. Protein: CATSDSRTEQYF. The J gene is TRBJ2-7, the V gene TRBV24-1; perhaps TRBD1 as D (5 bases). There are 12 residues in the CDR3. Deletions cut 2 bases from V and 7 bases from J, with 8 bases between. The germline V gene has CDR1 KGHDR and CDR2 SFDVKD.

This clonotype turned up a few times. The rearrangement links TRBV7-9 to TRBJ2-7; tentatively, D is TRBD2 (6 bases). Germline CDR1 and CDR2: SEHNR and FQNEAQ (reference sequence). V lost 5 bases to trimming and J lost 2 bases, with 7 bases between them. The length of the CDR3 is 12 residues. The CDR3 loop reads CASSPGAYEQYF. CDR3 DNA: TGTGCCAGCAGCCCGGGGGCCTACGAGCAGTACTTC.

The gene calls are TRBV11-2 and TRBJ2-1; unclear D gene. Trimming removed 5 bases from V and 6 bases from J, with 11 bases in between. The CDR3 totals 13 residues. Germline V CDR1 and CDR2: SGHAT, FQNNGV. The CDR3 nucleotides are TGTGCCAGCAGCATCCTAGGTAGCAATGAGCAGTTCTTC. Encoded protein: CASSILGSNEQFF.

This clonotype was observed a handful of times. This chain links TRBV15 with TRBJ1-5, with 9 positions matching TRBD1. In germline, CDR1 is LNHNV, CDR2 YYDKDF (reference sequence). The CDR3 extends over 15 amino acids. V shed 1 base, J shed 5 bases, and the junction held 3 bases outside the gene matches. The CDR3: CATSRVRDRDQPQHF. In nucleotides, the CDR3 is TGTGCCACCAGCAGAGTCCGGGACAGGGATCAGCCCCAGCATTTT.

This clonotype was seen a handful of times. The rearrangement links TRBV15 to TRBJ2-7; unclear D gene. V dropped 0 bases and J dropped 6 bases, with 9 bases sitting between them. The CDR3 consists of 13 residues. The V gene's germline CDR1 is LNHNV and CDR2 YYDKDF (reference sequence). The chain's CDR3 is CATSRDRLGEQYF. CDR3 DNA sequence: TGTGCCACCAGCAGAGATCGGTTGGGCGAGCAGTACTTC.

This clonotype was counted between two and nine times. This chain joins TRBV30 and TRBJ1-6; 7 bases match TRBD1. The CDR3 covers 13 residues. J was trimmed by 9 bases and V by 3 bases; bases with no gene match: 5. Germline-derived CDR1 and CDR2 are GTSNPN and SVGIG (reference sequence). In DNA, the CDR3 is TGTGCCTGGAGCCTAACAGGGGTTTCACCCCTCCACTTT. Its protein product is CAWSLTGVSPLHF.

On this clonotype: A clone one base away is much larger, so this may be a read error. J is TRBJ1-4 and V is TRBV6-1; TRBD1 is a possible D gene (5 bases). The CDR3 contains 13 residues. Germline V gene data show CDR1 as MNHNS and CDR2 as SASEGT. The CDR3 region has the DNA TGTGCCAGCGATAGGACAACTAATGAAAAACTGTTATTT. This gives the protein CASDRTTNEKLLF.

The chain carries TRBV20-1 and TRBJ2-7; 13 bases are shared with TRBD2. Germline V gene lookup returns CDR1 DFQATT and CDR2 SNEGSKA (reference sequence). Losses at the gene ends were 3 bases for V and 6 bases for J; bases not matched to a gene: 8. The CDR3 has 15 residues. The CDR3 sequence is CSAREGLAGASEQYF. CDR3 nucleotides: TGCAGTGCTAGGGAAGGACTAGCGGGAGCAAGCGAGCAGTACTTC.

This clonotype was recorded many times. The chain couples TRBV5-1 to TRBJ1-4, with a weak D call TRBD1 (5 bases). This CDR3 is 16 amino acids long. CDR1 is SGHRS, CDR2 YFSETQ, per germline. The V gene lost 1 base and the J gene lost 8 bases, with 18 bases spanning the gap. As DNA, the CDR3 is TGCGCCAGCAGCTTGAGAATCAGCGGGGGTGGCGAAAAACTGTTTTTT. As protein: CASSLRISGGGEKLFF.